Only a few counts were recorded for the clone carrying this TCR beta chain. Its antigen is not known. This sample was taken from a study of blood T cells in healthy people across ages. Whole-study findings and limits: PBMCs went unsorted, and a conclusive naive versus antigen-experienced comparison was therefore prevented. TCR beta diversity per million T cells fell roughly linearly with age.

Each sample yielded at least 6 million isolated PBMCs. Trimming removed 6 bases from V and 7 bases from J, with 21 bases in between. The CDR3 consists of 15 residues. Germline lookup yields CDR1 MDHEN and CDR2 SYDVKM. Primers used in a second PCR of about 6 to 11 cycles were a sample-barcoded 5' primer and a J-beta primer mix. TCRdb re-called the 5' RACE reads with MiXCR, one entry per CDR3 protein. The table has roughly 1.6 million distinct CDR3 sequences, 30% to 40% seen once; the top ten hold over 9%. This receptor was taken from a woman aged 25 to 45 in good health. The chain combines TRBV28 with TRBJ1-2; D is perhaps TRBD1 (6 bases). The material sequenced was blood. CDR3 in amino acids: CASSLAESGAGGYTF. Written as DNA, the CDR3 is TGTGCCAGCAGCTTGGCGGAGTCGGGGGCTGGTGGCTACACCTTC.